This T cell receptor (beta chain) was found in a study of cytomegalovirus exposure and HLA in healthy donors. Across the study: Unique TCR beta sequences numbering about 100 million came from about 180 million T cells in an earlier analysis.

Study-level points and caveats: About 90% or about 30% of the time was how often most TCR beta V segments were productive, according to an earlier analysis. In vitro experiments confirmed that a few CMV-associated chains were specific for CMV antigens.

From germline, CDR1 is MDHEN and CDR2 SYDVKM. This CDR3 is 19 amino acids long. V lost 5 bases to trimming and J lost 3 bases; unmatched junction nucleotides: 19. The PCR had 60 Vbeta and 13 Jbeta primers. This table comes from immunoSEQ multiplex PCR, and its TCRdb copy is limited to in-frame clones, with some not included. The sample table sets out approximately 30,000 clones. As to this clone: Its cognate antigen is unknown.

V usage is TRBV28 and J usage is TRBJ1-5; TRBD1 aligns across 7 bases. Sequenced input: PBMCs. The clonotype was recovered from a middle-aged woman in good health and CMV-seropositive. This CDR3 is CASSITTSTGKFYNQPQHF. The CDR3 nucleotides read TGTGCCAGCAGTATCACCACCTCGACAGGGAAATTCTACAATCAGCCCCAGCATTTT.